This T cell receptor (beta chain) derives from a study of T cells after yellow fever vaccination. Whole-study context: Those fractions that held only low numbers of cells were prepared using the SMART-Seq v4 Ultra Low Input RNA kit.

Note on this clonotype: The antigen remains unidentified.

Study observations and caveats: Bulk-population clonotypes that are abundant could appear as contaminants in FACS-sorted repertoires. A weaker but faster secondary response was observed, peaking on day 5 versus 15.

5'RACE template switching added a universal primer site and UMIs to TCR cDNA. TCRdb analysed the 5' RACE reads with MiXCR anew, one entry per CDR3 protein. Of 510,000 or so distinct CDR3 sequences listed, about 19% are singletons. Losses at the gene ends were 6 bases for V and 9 bases for J; bases not matched to a gene: 5. Germline V gene sequence: CDR1 MNHEY, CDR2 SVGEGT. This CDR3 is 12 amino acids long. This specimen consisted of PBMCs, obtained 15 days after the yellow fever booster vaccination. This TCR came from a man aged 30 to 45 who received the YFV17D yellow fever vaccine. The chain carries TRBV6-2 or TRBV6-3 and TRBJ2-1, with 7 bases fitting TRBD2. The CDR3 loop is CASRGSGGEQFF. The CDR3 DNA sequence: TGTGCCAGCAGGGGGTCGGGGGGTGAGCAGTTCTTC.